This is a list of T cell receptor beta chains from one sample in a study of shared clonotypes between healthy human individuals. Assay used: immunoSEQ multiplex PCR; TCRdb lists only in-frame clones, some missing. The data hold about 980,000 clones, with roughly 72% observed a single time. Sequencing was carried out using memory CD4+ T cells sorted from blood. The receptors here all came from a young man in good health. Both conserved end residues are part of each CDR3. The D gene is left open where the match is weak. The size of a clone is reported for some rows only, either as once, few or many, or as a class for expanded clones.

CDR3 protein	CDR3 DNA	D gene	V gene	J gene	clone size
CASRDSGVLQETQYF	TGTGCCAGCAGGGATTCAGGCGTTTTACAAGAGACCCAGTACTTC	.	TRBV6-6	TRBJ2-5	.
CASSRDRGFYNSPLHF	TGTGCCAGCAGCCGCGACAGGGGGTTCTATAATTCACCCCTCCACTTT	TRBD1	TRBV5-8	TRBJ1-6	many
CASSERVNGSQPQHF	TGTGCCAGCAGTGAGCGGGTGAACGGAAGTCAGCCCCAGCATTTT	.	TRBV6-1	TRBJ1-5	.
CASSGGTNTGELFF	TGTGCCAGCTCAGGCGGAACGAACACCGGGGAGCTGTTTTTT	.	TRBV18	TRBJ2-2	.
CASSSLTGMKNIQYF	TGTGCCAGCAGTTCCCTAACCGGAATGAAAAACATTCAGTACTTC	.	TRBV27	TRBJ2-4	.
CASSLDSGRRGEQFF	TGTGCCAGCAGCTTAGACAGCGGGAGACGGGGTGAGCAGTTCTTC	TRBD2	TRBV7-2	TRBJ2-1	.
CASSVLAAAYNEQFF	TGTGCCAGCAGCGTACTAGCGGCGGCCTACAATGAGCAGTTCTTC	TRBD2	TRBV9	TRBJ2-1	.
CASSLRPGSYEQYF	TGTGCCAGCAGCTTAAGACCAGGGAGCTACGAGCAGTACTTC	.	TRBV7-2	TRBJ2-7	.
CASSDGLAGGDEQFF	TGCGCCAGCAGTGATGGGCTAGCGGGAGGAGATGAGCAGTTCTTC	TRBD2	TRBV10-1	TRBJ2-1	.
CASGHADREMGQPQHF	TGTGCCAGCGGCCACGCGGACAGGGAGATGGGTCAGCCCCAGCATTTT	TRBD1	TRBV28	TRBJ1-5	.
CASSEYGREETQYF	TGTGCCAGCAGTGAATACGGCAGGGAAGAGACCCAGTACTTC	.	TRBV25-1	TRBJ2-5	many
CASSFLTGEKLNEQFF	TGTGCCAGCAGTTTTTTGACGGGAGAGAAGTTGAATGAGCAGTTCTTC	.	TRBV9	TRBJ2-1	.
CASSLEFSRNEQFF	TGTGCCAGCAGCTTAGAGTTTAGCAGAAATGAGCAGTTCTTC	.	TRBV7-2	TRBJ2-1	few
CAIRKTDTDTQYF	TGTGCCATCAGGAAGACAGACACAGATACGCAGTATTTT	.	TRBV10-3	TRBJ2-3	once
CASSLSLSTDTQYF	TGTGCTAGCAGCTTAAGCTTAAGCACAGATACGCAGTATTTT	.	TRBV7-7	TRBJ2-3	.
CASSYLGLAGPGSYNEQFF	TGTGCCAGCAGCTATCTCGGACTAGCGGGACCGGGCTCCTACAATGAGCAGTTCTTC	TRBD2	TRBV7-2	TRBJ2-1	.
CASSPGLAGAGSKNIQYF	TGTGCCAGCAGCCCGGGACTAGCGGGGGCGGGTTCCAAAAACATTCAGTACTTC	TRBD2	TRBV5-4	TRBJ2-4	.
CASSGTVYGYTF	TGCGCCAGCTCCGGGACAGTCTATGGCTACACCTTC	TRBD1	TRBV5-1	TRBJ1-2	.
CASSPLATMAETQYF	TGTGCCAGCTCACCACTGGCAACAATGGCAGAGACCCAGTACTTC	.	TRBV18	TRBJ2-5	.
CASTKDGRGAYEQYF	TGTGCCAGCACCAAGGATGGGAGAGGCGCCTACGAGCAGTACTTC	.	TRBV27	TRBJ2-7	.
CASSLDLGTEAFF	TGTGCCAGCAGCTTAGATCTAGGCACTGAAGCTTTCTTT	.	TRBV11-3	TRBJ1-1	.
CASGLLPSRLDEQFF	TGTGCTAGTGGTTTGCTCCCTAGTCGTTTGGATGAGCAGTTCTTC	.	TRBV12-5	TRBJ2-1	.
CASSPPGQGSTEAFF	TGTGCCAGCAGTCCCCCGGGACAGGGGTCCACTGAAGCTTTCTTT	TRBD1	TRBV6-6	TRBJ1-1	.
CASSPWGQGNQPQHF	TGTGCCAGCTCACCATGGGGACAGGGTAATCAGCCCCAGCATTTT	TRBD1	TRBV18	TRBJ1-5	.
CASSQDLGVQQETQYF	TGTGCCAGCAGCCAAGATCTCGGAGTTCAGCAAGAGACCCAGTACTTC	.	TRBV14	TRBJ2-5	.
CAGIAGTAGTGELFF	TGTGCCGGGATTGCCGGGACGGCGGGCACCGGGGAGCTGTTTTTT	.	TRBV30	TRBJ2-2	many
CAWTRQGGYEQYF	TGTGCCTGGACGAGACAGGGGGGTTACGAGCAGTACTTC	TRBD1	TRBV30	TRBJ2-7	.
CASSNRTGNYGYTF	TGTGCCAGCAGCAACCGGACAGGGAACTATGGCTACACCTTC	TRBD1	TRBV5-4	TRBJ1-2	few
CASSRLAALNEQFF	TGTGCCAGCAGTCGACTAGCCGCGCTCAATGAGCAGTTCTTC	TRBD2	TRBV2	TRBJ2-1	.
CASNRQGITYEQYF	TGTGCCAGCAACAGACAGGGGATAACCTACGAGCAGTACTTC	TRBD1	TRBV7-9	TRBJ2-7	few
CASSTLAGVTTGELFF	TGTGCCAGCAGCACCTTAGCGGGAGTAACAACCGGGGAGCTGTTTTTT	TRBD2	TRBV7-6	TRBJ2-2	.
CASSSGQGKNSPLHF	TGTGCCAGCAGTTCGGGACAGGGAAAAAATTCACCCCTCCACTTT	TRBD1	TRBV6-5	TRBJ1-6	.
CASSPGQGRVTEAFF	TGTGCCAGCAGCCCGGGACAGGGTAGGGTTACTGAAGCTTTCTTT	TRBD1	TRBV7-3	TRBJ1-1	.
CASSGGYKSEQYF	TGTGCCAGCAGTGGGGGATACAAGTCCGAGCAGTACTTC	.	TRBV6-1	TRBJ2-7	.
CAWSMGEKLFF	TGTGCCTGGAGTATGGGTGAAAAACTGTTTTTT	.	TRBV30	TRBJ1-4	.
CASSSGPSYNSPLHF	TGTGCCAGCAGCTCAGGGCCGTCCTATAATTCACCCCTCCACTTT	.	TRBV6-6	TRBJ1-6	.
CASRVAGRSNQPQHF	TGTGCCAGCCGAGTGGCGGGTAGGAGCAATCAGCCCCAGCATTTT	.	TRBV27	TRBJ1-5	once
CASSDRGLQGTDTQYF	TGTGCCAGCAGTGACAGGGGACTCCAGGGCACAGATACGCAGTATTTT	.	TRBV6-1	TRBJ2-3	once
CASSRGTGNYEQYF	TGCGCCAGCAGCCGAGGGACAGGGAACTACGAGCAGTACTTC	TRBD1	TRBV4-1	TRBJ2-7	.
CAWRKGQSVEQFF	TGTGCCTGGAGAAAGGGGCAGTCGGTTGAGCAGTTCTTC	.	TRBV30	TRBJ2-1	.
CAISESVGKLFF	TGTGCCATCAGTGAGTCTGTGGGAAAACTGTTTTTT	.	TRBV10-3	TRBJ1-4	.
CAISAHGTNNNGNIQYF	TGTGCCATCAGTGCCCACGGGACAAACAACAACGGAAACATTCAGTACTTC	.	TRBV10-3	TRBJ2-4	.
CASSFTGRDTQYF	TGTGCCAGCAGCTTTACCGGGCGAGATACGCAGTATTTT	.	TRBV7-6	TRBJ2-3	.
CASSPGSNEKLFF	TGCGCCAGCAGCCCAGGGTCTAATGAAAAACTGTTTTTT	.	TRBV5-1	TRBJ1-4	.
CASSVGLGSYNEQFF	TGTGCCAGCAGCGTAGGGCTAGGCTCCTACAATGAGCAGTTCTTC	.	TRBV9	TRBJ2-1	.
CAWMPHSFDTQYF	TGTGCCTGGATGCCCCACTCCTTCGATACGCAGTATTTT	.	TRBV30	TRBJ2-3	.
CSVEGGPRRGQYF	TGCAGCGTTGAAGGGGGCCCACGACGAGGGCAGTACTTC	.	TRBV29-1	TRBJ2-7	.
CASARRPRLQETQYF	TGTGCCAGCGCCCGGCGACCGCGGCTCCAAGAGACCCAGTACTTC	.	TRBV6-5	TRBJ2-5	few
CASSPPDRSDEKLFF	TGTGCCAGCTCACCACCGGATAGATCCGATGAAAAACTGTTTTTT	.	TRBV18	TRBJ1-4	.
CASRTREGGQETQYF	TGTGCCAGCAGGACCAGGGAGGGTGGGCAAGAGACCCAGTACTTC	TRBD2	TRBV6-1	TRBJ2-5	.
CASRGVTGSGNTIYF	TGCGCCAGCAGAGGGGTAACAGGCTCTGGAAACACCATATATTTT	.	TRBV10-2	TRBJ1-3	.